Listed below are T cell receptor beta chains from one sample, sequenced in a study of T cells in Graves' hyperthyroidism and ophthalmopathy. TCRdb analysed the multiplex PCR reads with MiXCR anew, one entry per CDR3 protein. The sample lists 200,000 to 250,000 distinct CDR3 sequences; around 17% were seen once. Sequenced input: blood. These receptors originate from a woman aged 45-65 years with Graves' hyperthyroidism. Both conserved end residues are part of each CDR3. D genes are given only for firm matches. Rows give clone size only sometimes, using once, few, many, or a class for an expanded clone.

size,J,V,D,CDR3,DNA
.,TRBJ2-7,TRBV3-1,.,CASGGLDGSYEQYF,TGTGCCAGCGGGGGGTTGGACGGCTCCTACGAGCAGTACTTC
many,TRBJ2-1,TRBV28,TRBD2,CASRAGTSGNNEQFF,TGTGCCAGCAGAGCCGGGACTAGCGGAAACAATGAGCAGTTCTTC
.,TRBJ1-6,TRBV6-1,.,CASSLRVDSPLHF,TGTGCCAGCAGTCTCCGAGTCGATTCACCCCTCCACTTT
many,TRBJ2-3,TRBV28,.,CASSLRPGTQYF,TGTGCCAGCAGTTTACGTCCTGGTACGCAGTATTTT
many,TRBJ1-4,TRBV6-5,.,CASSYGQHEKLFF,TGTGCCAGCAGTTATGGCCAGCATGAAAAACTGTTTTTT
many,TRBJ1-2,TRBV2,TRBD1,CASLLWTGDDGYTF,TGTGCCAGTCTATTGTGGACAGGGGATGATGGCTACACCTTC
few,TRBJ2-1,TRBV28,TRBD2,CASRLTSGRYNEQFF,TGTGCCAGCAGACTTACTAGCGGCCGATACAATGAGCAGTTCTTC
.,TRBJ2-3,TRBV6-2/TRBV6-3,TRBD2,CASSYPQREEKDTQYF,TGTGCCAGCAGTTACCCTCAGCGGGAGGAGAAAGATACGCAGTATTTT
.,TRBJ2-3,TRBV20-1,TRBD2,CSARVGGGPQDTQYF,TGCAGTGCTAGAGTCGGGGGAGGGCCCCAAGATACGCAGTATTTT
many,TRBJ1-1,TRBV7-9,.,CASSLAKGSEAFF,TGTGCCAGCAGCTTAGCCAAGGGATCTGAAGCTTTCTTT
.,TRBJ1-1,TRBV27,.,CASSLGFGVVNTEAFF,TGTGCCAGCAGTTTAGGTTTTGGGGTAGTGAACACTGAAGCTTTCTTT
many,TRBJ1-1,TRBV28,.,CASSFPGNTEAFF,TGTGCCAGCAGTTTTCCGGGGAACACTGAAGCTTTCTTT
.,TRBJ2-1,TRBV5-1,.,CASTDLEWANEQFF,TGCGCCAGCACGGATCTAGAGTGGGCCAATGAGCAGTTCTTC
many,TRBJ2-4,TRBV7-9,.,CASSSQVGQHYRVSIQYF,TGTGCCAGCAGCTCGCAGGTGGGCCAGCACTACCGCGTCAGCATTCAGTACTTC
.,TRBJ1-1,TRBV19,.,CASSISLGPTEAFF,TGTGCCAGTAGTATTAGCCTAGGTCCGACTGAAGCTTTCTTT
many,TRBJ2-1,TRBV24-1,TRBD2,CATRRLAGLGPSHNEQFF,TGTGCCACCAGGCGACTAGCGGGATTAGGACCGAGCCACAATGAGCAGTTCTTC
many,TRBJ1-2,TRBV7-8,.,CASSLTPGQSYGYTF,TGTGCCAGCAGCTTAACCCCTGGACAGTCCTATGGCTACACCTTC
few,TRBJ2-5,TRBV12-5,TRBD1,CASGYRQGKRYF,TGTGCTAGTGGATATAGACAGGGGAAAAGGTACTTC
.,TRBJ1-1,TRBV15,.,CATSSDPGYYTEAFF,TGTGCCACCAGCTCAGACCCAGGGTATTACACTGAAGCTTTCTTT
many,TRBJ1-1,TRBV19,TRBD1,CASSTGQGMGVNTEAFF,TGTGCCAGTAGTACCGGACAGGGCATGGGCGTTAACACTGAAGCTTTCTTT
.,TRBJ2-7,TRBV3-1,TRBD2,CASRLAGSYEQYF,TGTGCCAGCCGTCTAGCGGGATCCTACGAGCAGTACTTC
few,TRBJ2-1,TRBV5-1,.,CASSPGVSSYNEQFF,TGCGCCAGCAGCCCGGGGGTGAGCTCCTACAATGAGCAGTTCTTC
few,TRBJ2-2,TRBV20-1,TRBD2,CSARAGTRAGELFF,TGCAGTGCTAGAGCGGGGACTAGGGCCGGGGAGCTGTTTTTT
many,TRBJ1-1,TRBV6-2/TRBV6-3,TRBD1,CASSYIGRTGTMNTEAFF,TGTGCCAGCAGTTACATCGGCCGGACAGGAACTATGAACACTGAAGCTTTCTTT
.,TRBJ1-2,TRBV2,TRBD1,CASLQNTGTGYGYTF,TGTGCCAGCTTGCAAAACACCGGGACAGGGTATGGCTACACCTTC
.,TRBJ2-7,TRBV13,TRBD1,CASSPPQGASGAYEQYF,TGTGCCAGCAGCCCACCCCAGGGGGCCTCGGGTGCATACGAGCAGTACTTC
many,TRBJ2-7,TRBV5-5,.,CASSLTGTYEQYF,TGTGCCAGCAGCTTGACGGGAACCTACGAGCAGTACTTC
many,TRBJ1-1,TRBV3-1,.,CASSQRVFAFLNTEAFF,TGTGCCAGCAGCCAAAGGGTTTTCGCCTTCTTGAACACTGAAGCTTTCTTT
many,TRBJ1-1,TRBV30,TRBD1,CAWSPYRGRSAEAFF,TGTGCCTGGAGCCCCTACAGGGGGCGAAGCGCTGAAGCTTTCTTT
many,TRBJ2-5,TRBV29-1,TRBD2,CSVILAGQETQYF,TGCAGCGTTATACTAGCGGGGCAAGAGACCCAGTACTTC
.,TRBJ1-1,TRBV19,.,CASSILPGSSEAFF,TGTGCCAGTAGTATCCTTCCAGGGAGTTCGGAAGCTTTCTTT
.,TRBJ2-3,TRBV14,TRBD2,CASSQDPSGRAADTQYF,TGTGCCAGCAGCCAAGACCCTAGCGGGAGGGCAGCCGATACGCAGTATTTT
few,TRBJ2-5,TRBV25-1,.,CASSELPDSSRETQYF,TGTGCCAGCAGTGAGTTACCGGACAGTTCTCGAGAGACCCAGTACTTC
many,TRBJ2-1,TRBV7-3,TRBD2,CASSLTLRASGRGGEQFF,TGTGCCAGCAGCTTAACGTTAAGGGCTAGCGGGAGGGGGGGTGAGCAGTTCTTC
many,TRBJ2-3,TRBV6-1,TRBD1,CASSERQGIGAQYF,TGTGCCAGCAGTGAAAGACAGGGAATAGGCGCGCAGTATTTT
many,TRBJ2-3,TRBV11-3,TRBD2,CASSPGLAGGITDTQYF,TGTGCCAGCAGCCCGGGACTAGCGGGAGGGATCACAGATACGCAGTATTTT
.,TRBJ1-1,TRBV25-1,.,CASSVGRSRAFF,TGTGCCAGCAGTGTCGGGCGGTCGAGGGCTTTCTTT
.,TRBJ2-3,TRBV27,.,CASSLRGSIGTDTQYF,TGTGCCAGCAGTTTAAGAGGCAGCATAGGGACAGATACGCAGTATTTT
.,TRBJ1-1,TRBV19,TRBD1,CASSTTTGGVSNTEAFF,TGTGCCAGTAGTACGACCACAGGGGGAGTATCGAACACTGAAGCTTTCTTT
.,TRBJ2-7,TRBV6-1,.,CASSETQGDYEQYF,TGTGCCAGCAGTGAAACCCAGGGCGACTACGAGCAGTACTTC
many,TRBJ2-5,TRBV7-9,.,CASSHRQETQYF,TGTGCCAGCAGTCACAGGCAAGAGACCCAGTACTTC
many,TRBJ2-3,TRBV27,.,CASSSGTSNTDTQYF,TGTGCCAGCAGTTCCGGGACTTCTAACACAGATACGCAGTATTTT
few,TRBJ2-5,TRBV7-9,.,CASSLKLGQETQYF,TGTGCCAGCAGCTTAAAGTTAGGGCAAGAGACCCAGTACTTC
many,TRBJ1-1,TRBV7-9,.,CASRPQVNTEAFF,TGTGCCAGCAGACCGCAGGTGAACACTGAAGCTTTCTTT
many,TRBJ2-7,TRBV6-1,TRBD2,CASSEESGSGAYEQYF,TGTGCCAGCAGTGAAGAGAGCGGGAGCGGGGCCTACGAGCAGTACTTC
many,TRBJ1-5,TRBV24-1,TRBD1,CATSVPLIKDRWPGRAHQPQHF,TGTGCCACCAGTGTACCGTTAATAAAGGACAGGTGGCCAGGGCGGGCCCATCAGCCCCAGCATTTT
few,TRBJ2-1,TRBV20-1,.,CSAGGEVYREQFF,TGCAGTGCTGGAGGGGAGGTATATCGTGAGCAGTTCTTC
many,TRBJ1-5,TRBV24-1,.,CATSVGSAQPQHF,TGTGCCACCAGTGTTGGTTCGGCGCAGCCCCAGCATTTT
many,TRBJ2-7,TRBV20-1,.,CSARGGYTYEQYF,TGCAGTGCTAGGGGGGGCTACACCTACGAGCAGTACTTC
few,TRBJ2-3,TRBV6-1,TRBD2,CASSDERGLARGDTQYF,TGTGCCAGCAGTGACGAAAGGGGACTAGCGAGGGGGGATACGCAGTATTTT
many,TRBJ2-1,TRBV27,.,CASSLIGVDEQFF,TGTGCCAGCAGTTTAATAGGTGTGGATGAGCAGTTCTTC
many,TRBJ2-3,TRBV11-3,.,CASSSNSPSTDTQYF,TGTGCCAGCAGCTCTAATAGCCCGAGCACAGATACGCAGTATTTT
.,TRBJ2-1,TRBV10-3,TRBD1,CAISDTTGGRYEQFF,TGTGCCATCAGTGATACGACAGGGGGCCGCTACGAGCAGTTCTTC
few,TRBJ2-7,TRBV27,.,CASSLSGTPTYEQYF,TGTGCCAGCAGTTTATCAGGAACTCCAACCTACGAGCAGTACTTC